The clone carrying this T cell receptor (beta chain) has just a few counts. The antigen is unknown. The source of the sample is a study of vaccination and CD4 T cells after COVID-19. The treatment was: roughly ten-day PBMC culture with coronavirus spike peptide pools or control peptides (ViraFEST assay). Sequencing of cultured CD4+ T cell DNA used the Oncomine TCR Beta short-read assay. One entry per CDR3 protein, called by TCRdb with MiXCR from the PCR reads. Of roughly 15,000 distinct CDR3 sequences listed, 52% were seen once; the top ten hold around 15%. Germline V lookup: CDR1 LNHDA, CDR2 SQIVND (reference sequence). This CDR3 region has 13 residues. V was pared by 5 bases and J by 1 base, with 8 bases between.

The rearrangement joins TRBV19 to TRBJ1-1, with D tentatively TRBD1 (5 bases). The sequenced material came from CD4+ T cells from blood, cultured in vitro. The TCR originated in a human donor who had recovered from COVID-19. The CDR3: CASSFDRNTEAFF. The CDR3 DNA reads TGTGCCAGTAGTTTTGACAGGAACACTGAAGCTTTCTTT. The variable domain in full, with the rest retrieved from reference TRBV19 and TRBJ1-1, is DGGITQSPKYLFRKEGQNVTLSCEQNLNHDAMYWYRQDPGQGLRLIYYSQIVNDFQKGDIAEGYSVSREKKESFPLTVTSAQKNPTAFYLCASSFDRNTEAFFGQGTRLTVV.